These T cell receptor beta chains were read from a single sample in a study of early T cells in non-severe SARS-CoV-2 infection. TCRdb reanalysed the 5' RACE reads using MiXCR and keeps one entry per CDR3 protein. Of approximately 37,000 distinct CDR3 sequences listed, 5.4% were seen once; the top ten hold approximately 5.7%. The sample was whole blood, taken at baseline. These TCRs come from an adult who was a healthcare worker with PCR-confirmed SARS-CoV-2 infection or an uninfected control (not recorded which). Both conserved end residues are part of each CDR3. D genes are given only for firm matches. The size of a clone is reported for some rows only, either as once, few or many, or as a class for expanded clones.

D,size,J,V,CDR3,DNA
TRBD2,.,TRBJ2-7,TRBV28,CASSPSGLAGKSHEQYF,TGTGCCAGCAGTCCCAGTGGGTTAGCGGGAAAGAGTCACGAGCAGTACTTC
.,few,TRBJ2-1,TRBV10-1,CASSERRNEQFF,TGCGCCAGCAGTGAGCGGAGGAATGAGCAGTTCTTC
.,many,TRBJ2-5,TRBV20-1,CSANPSGPAETQYF,TGCAGTGCTAATCCCTCGGGCCCAGCGGAGACCCAGTACTTC
.,.,TRBJ1-2,TRBV10-3,CAISLYGGDGYTF,TGTGCCATCAGCTTGTACGGGGGGGATGGCTACACCTTC
TRBD2,many,TRBJ2-1,TRBV5-1,CASSVTSGDYNEQFF,TGCGCCAGCAGCGTAACTAGCGGGGACTACAATGAGCAGTTCTTC
.,.,TRBJ2-7,TRBV20-1,CSARSGEDYEQYF,TGCAGTGCAAGATCGGGGGAAGATTACGAGCAGTACTTC
TRBD2,many,TRBJ2-7,TRBV6-6,CATAVGGAYEQYF,TGTGCCACCGCCGTTGGGGGGGCCTACGAGCAGTACTTC
TRBD2,many,TRBJ2-1,TRBV19,CASPYEAGDSNEQFF,TGTGCCAGCCCCTACGAAGCGGGGGACTCCAATGAGCAGTTCTTC
.,many,TRBJ2-3,TRBV20-1,CSAAPGPTQPDTQYF,TGCAGTGCCGCCCCCGGACCCACTCAACCGGATACGCAGTATTTT
.,many,TRBJ2-7,TRBV28,CASSSAKSYSYEQYF,TGTGCCAGCAGTTCGGCTAAATCGTATTCCTACGAGCAGTACTTC
.,few,TRBJ2-7,TRBV11-2,CASSLTGDEQYF,TGTGCCAGCAGCTTGACCGGGGACGAGCAGTACTTC
TRBD2,few,TRBJ2-5,TRBV20-1,CSAYPSAGVGETQYF,TGCAGTGCCTACCCATCAGCGGGAGTAGGAGAGACCCAGTACTTC
.,.,TRBJ2-7,TRBV5-1,CASSLTAGPEQYF,TGCGCCAGCAGCCTAACGGCAGGGCCCGAGCAGTACTTC
.,few,TRBJ2-1,TRBV12-3/TRBV12-4,CASSVRGTGFNEQFF,TGTGCCAGCAGTGTCCGGGGGACTGGTTTCAATGAGCAGTTCTTC
.,many,TRBJ1-1,TRBV7-2,CASSLPGHLNTEAFF,TGTGCCAGCAGCTTGCCGGGACACCTGAACACTGAAGCTTTCTTT
.,many,TRBJ2-1,TRBV5-6,CASSFRREQFF,TGTGCCAGCAGCTTCCGGAGGGAGCAGTTCTTC
TRBD1,.,TRBJ2-3,TRBV29-1,CSVEWDRGTADTQYF,TGCAGCGTTGAGTGGGACAGGGGCACGGCAGATACGCAGTATTTT
TRBD1,.,TRBJ1-2,TRBV3-1,CASSPGQGNYGYTF,TGTGCCAGCAGCCCGGGACAGGGTAACTATGGCTACACCTTC
TRBD1,.,TRBJ2-7,TRBV27,CASSQTGTHSYEQYF,TGTGCCAGCAGTCAGACAGGGACCCACTCCTACGAGCAGTACTTC
TRBD2,many,TRBJ2-1,TRBV20-1,CSARDSRTSGSKNEQFF,TGCAGTGCTAGAGATTCCAGGACTAGCGGGAGTAAGAATGAGCAGTTCTTC
TRBD2,.,TRBJ2-2,TRBV11-2,CASRPLREALNTGELFF,TGTGCCAGCAGACCATTGCGGGAGGCTCTAAACACCGGGGAGCTGTTTTTT
TRBD1,many,TRBJ1-5,TRBV19,CASSPAGTANQPQHF,TGTGCCAGTAGTCCAGCCGGGACAGCCAATCAGCCCCAGCATTTT
.,few,TRBJ1-2,TRBV4-3,CASSSLGYGYTF,TGCGCCAGCAGCAGTCTGGGCTATGGCTACACCTTC
.,many,TRBJ2-2,TRBV19,CASSIAGATGELFF,TGTGCCAGTAGTATCGCAGGAGCCACCGGGGAGCTGTTTTTT
.,many,TRBJ1-1,TRBV4-2,CASSPYGGVNTEAFF,TGTGCCAGCAGCCCCTATGGGGGGGTGAACACTGAAGCTTTCTTT
.,many,TRBJ2-2,TRBV24-1,CATSDPARELFF,TGTGCCACCAGTGACCCCGCCCGGGAGCTGTTTTTT
TRBD2,many,TRBJ2-1,TRBV7-9,CASSLASGRNNEQFF,TGTGCCAGCAGCTTGGCTAGCGGGAGGAACAATGAGCAGTTCTTC